This entry concerns a single T cell receptor beta chain. RNA transcripts provided the source from which TCR beta CDR3 regions were amplified. HTBI primers drove first-round RT-PCR of the TCR CDR3. Each CDR3 protein is one row after TCRdb ran MiXCR on the multiplex PCR reads. The sample lists roughly 700,000 distinct CDR3 sequences, roughly 15% occurring once. This sample is drawn from a study of T cells in Graves' hyperthyroidism and ophthalmopathy. An absence of ophthalmopathy progression within 18 months meant stable Graves' hyperthyroidism. Newly diagnosed hyperthyroidism, duration under 2 months, in patients aged 18 to 65. Uncontrolled infection, other autoimmune disease, pregnancy and lactation each barred patients from inclusion. V lost 2 bases to trimming and J lost 1 base, with 9 bases between them. The CDR3 has 14 amino acids. The germline V gene encodes CDR1 MNHNS and CDR2 SASEGT.

The chain links TRBV6-1 to TRBJ2-7; D not certain. Sequencing used blood. This TCR derives from a young woman with Graves' hyperthyroidism. The chain's CDR3 is CASSENPGSYEQYF. The CDR3 coding sequence is TGTGCCAGCAGTGAAAACCCCGGGTCCTACGAGCAGTACTTC.